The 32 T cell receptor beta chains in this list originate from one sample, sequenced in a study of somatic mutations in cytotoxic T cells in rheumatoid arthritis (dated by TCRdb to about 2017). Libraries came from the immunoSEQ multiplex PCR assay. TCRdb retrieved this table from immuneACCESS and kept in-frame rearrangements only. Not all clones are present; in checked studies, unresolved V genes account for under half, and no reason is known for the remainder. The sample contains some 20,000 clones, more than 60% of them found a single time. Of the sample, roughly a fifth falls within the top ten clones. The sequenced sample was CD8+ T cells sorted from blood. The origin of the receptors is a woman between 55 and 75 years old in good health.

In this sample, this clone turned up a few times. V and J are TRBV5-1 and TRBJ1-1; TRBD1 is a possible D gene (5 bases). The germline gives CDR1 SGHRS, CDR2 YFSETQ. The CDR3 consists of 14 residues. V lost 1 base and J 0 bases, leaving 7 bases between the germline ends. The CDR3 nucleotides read TGCGCCAGCAGCTTGACAGGAGTGAACACTGAAGCTTTCTTT. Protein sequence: CASSLTGVNTEAFF.

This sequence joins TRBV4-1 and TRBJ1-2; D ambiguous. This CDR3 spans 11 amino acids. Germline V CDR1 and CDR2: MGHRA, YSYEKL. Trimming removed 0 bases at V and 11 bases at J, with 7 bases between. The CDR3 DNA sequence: TGCGCCAGCAGCCAAGATTGGAGATACACCTTC. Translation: CASSQDWRYTF.

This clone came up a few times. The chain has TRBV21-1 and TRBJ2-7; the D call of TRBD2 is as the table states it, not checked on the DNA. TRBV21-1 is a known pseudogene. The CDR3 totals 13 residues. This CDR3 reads CASIAGYSYEQYF. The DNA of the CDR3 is TGTGCCAGTATAGCGGGTTACTCCTACGAGCAGTACTTC.

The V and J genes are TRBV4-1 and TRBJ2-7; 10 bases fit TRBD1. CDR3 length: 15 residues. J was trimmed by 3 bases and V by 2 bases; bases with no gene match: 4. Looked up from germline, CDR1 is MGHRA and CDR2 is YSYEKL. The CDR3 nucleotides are TGCGCCAGCAGCCAAATCGGGACAGGGGTCTACGAGCAGTACTTC. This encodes CASSQIGTGVYEQYF.

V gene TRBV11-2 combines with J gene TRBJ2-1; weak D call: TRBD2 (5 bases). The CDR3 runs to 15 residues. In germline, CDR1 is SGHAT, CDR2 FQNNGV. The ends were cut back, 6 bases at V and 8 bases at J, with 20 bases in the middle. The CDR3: CASSSTEAPIYEQFF. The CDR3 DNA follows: TGTGCCAGCAGTTCGACGGAGGCCCCTATCTATGAGCAGTTCTTC.

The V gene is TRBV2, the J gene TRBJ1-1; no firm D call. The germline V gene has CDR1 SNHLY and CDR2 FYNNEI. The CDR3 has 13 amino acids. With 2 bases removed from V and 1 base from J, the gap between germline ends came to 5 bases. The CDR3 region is CASSEIGNTEAFF. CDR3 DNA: TGTGCCAGCAGTGAAATTGGGAACACTGAAGCTTTCTTT. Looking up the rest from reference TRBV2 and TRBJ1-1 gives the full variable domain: EPEVTQTPSHQVTQMGQEVILRCVPISNHLYFYWYRQILGQKVEFLVSFYNNEISEKSEIFDDQFSVERPDGSNFTLKIRSTKLEDSAMYFCASSEIGNTEAFFGQGTRLTVV.

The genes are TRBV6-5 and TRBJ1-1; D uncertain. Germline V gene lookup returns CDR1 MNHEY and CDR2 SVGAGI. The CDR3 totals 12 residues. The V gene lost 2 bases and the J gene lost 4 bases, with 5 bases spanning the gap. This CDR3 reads CASSYMGTEAFF. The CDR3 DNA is TGTGCCAGCAGTTACATGGGCACTGAAGCTTTCTTT.

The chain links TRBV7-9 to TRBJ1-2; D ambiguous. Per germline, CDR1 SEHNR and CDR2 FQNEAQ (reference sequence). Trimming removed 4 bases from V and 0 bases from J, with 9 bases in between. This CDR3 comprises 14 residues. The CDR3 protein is CASSSRETNYGYTF. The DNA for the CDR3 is TGTGCCAGCAGCTCACGGGAAACTAACTATGGCTACACCTTC.

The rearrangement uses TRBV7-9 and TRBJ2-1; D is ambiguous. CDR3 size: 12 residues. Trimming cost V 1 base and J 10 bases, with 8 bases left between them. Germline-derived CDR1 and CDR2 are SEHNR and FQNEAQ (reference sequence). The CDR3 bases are TGTGCCAGCAGCTTAGGGCCGTCGGAGCAGTTCTTC. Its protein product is CASSLGPSEQFF.

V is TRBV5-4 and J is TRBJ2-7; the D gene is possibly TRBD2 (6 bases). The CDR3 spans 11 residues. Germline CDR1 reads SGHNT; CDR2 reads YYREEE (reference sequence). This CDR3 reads CAIGGTGEQYF. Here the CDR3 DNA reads TGTGCGATTGGGGGGACGGGGGAGCAGTACTTC.

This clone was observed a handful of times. The CDR3 nucleotides read TGTGCCAGCAGCCCTAGAGGGTTCTACGAGCAGTACTTC. This encodes CASSPRGFYEQYF. The chain carries TRBV13 and TRBJ2-7, with TRBD2 as a possible D gene (5 bases). CDR1 is PRHDT, CDR2 FYEKMQ, per germline (reference sequence). The CDR3 totals 13 residues. Trimming removed 5 bases from V and 3 bases from J, with 11 bases in between.

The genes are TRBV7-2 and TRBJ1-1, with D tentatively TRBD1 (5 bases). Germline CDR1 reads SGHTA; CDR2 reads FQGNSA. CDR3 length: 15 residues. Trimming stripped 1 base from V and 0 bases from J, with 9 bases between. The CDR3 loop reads CASSLEGPLNTEAFF. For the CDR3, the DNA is TGTGCCAGCAGCTTAGAGGGGCCCCTGAACACTGAAGCTTTCTTT.

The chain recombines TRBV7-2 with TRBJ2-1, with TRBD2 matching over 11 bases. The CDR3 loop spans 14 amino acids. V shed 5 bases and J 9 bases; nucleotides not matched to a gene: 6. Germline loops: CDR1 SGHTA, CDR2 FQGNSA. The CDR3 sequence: CASSISGGAGEQFF. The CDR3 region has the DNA TGTGCCAGCAGCATTAGCGGGGGGGCGGGTGAGCAGTTCTTC.

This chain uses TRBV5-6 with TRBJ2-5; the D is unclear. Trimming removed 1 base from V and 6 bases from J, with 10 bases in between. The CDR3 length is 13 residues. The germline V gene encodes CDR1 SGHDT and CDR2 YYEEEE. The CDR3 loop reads CASSLLQNKTQYF. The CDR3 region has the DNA TGTGCCAGCAGCTTGTTACAGAATAAGACCCAGTACTTC.

Here the CDR3 DNA reads TGCGCCAGCAGTGAGACCGTGGGAACTGAAGCTTTCTTT. Protein product: CASSETVGTEAFF. This chain links TRBV10-1 with TRBJ1-1; D is unresolved. CDR3 length equals 13 residues. The V and J ends lost 2 bases and 5 bases respectively, with 9 bases between them. CDR1 and CDR2 (germline): WNHNN, SYGVQD (reference sequence).

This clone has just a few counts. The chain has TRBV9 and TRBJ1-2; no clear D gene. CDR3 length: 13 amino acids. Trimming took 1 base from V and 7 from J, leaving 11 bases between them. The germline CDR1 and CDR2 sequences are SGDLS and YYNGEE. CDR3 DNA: TGTGCCAGCAGCGTAACAGATATTGGTGGCTACACCTTC. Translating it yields CASSVTDIGGYTF. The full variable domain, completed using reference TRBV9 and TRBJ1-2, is DSGVTQTPKHLITATGQRVTLRCSPRSGDLSVYWYQQSLDQGLQFLIQYYNGEERAKGNILERFSAQQFPDLHSELNLSSLELGDSALYFCASSVTDIGGYTFGSGTRLTVV.

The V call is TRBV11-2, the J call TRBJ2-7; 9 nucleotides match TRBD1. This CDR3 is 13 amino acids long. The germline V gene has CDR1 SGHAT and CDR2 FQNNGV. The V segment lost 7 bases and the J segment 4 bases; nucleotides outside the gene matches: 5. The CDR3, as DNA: TGTGCCAGCATGACGGGACAGGGATACGAGCAGTACTTC. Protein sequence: CASMTGQGYEQYF. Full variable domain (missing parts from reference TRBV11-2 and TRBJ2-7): EAGVAQSPRYKIIEKRQSVAFWCNPISGHATLYWYQQILGQGPKLLIQFQNNGVVDDSQLPKDRFSAERLKGVDSTLKIQPAKLEDSAVYLCASMTGQGYEQYFGPGTRLTVT.

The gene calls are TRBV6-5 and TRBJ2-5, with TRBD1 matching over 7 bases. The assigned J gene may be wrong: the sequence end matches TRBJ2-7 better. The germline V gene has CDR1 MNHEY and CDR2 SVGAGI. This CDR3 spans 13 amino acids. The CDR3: CASSTGVGNEQYF. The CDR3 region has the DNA TGTGCCAGCAGCACAGGGGTTGGGAACGAGCAGTACTTC.

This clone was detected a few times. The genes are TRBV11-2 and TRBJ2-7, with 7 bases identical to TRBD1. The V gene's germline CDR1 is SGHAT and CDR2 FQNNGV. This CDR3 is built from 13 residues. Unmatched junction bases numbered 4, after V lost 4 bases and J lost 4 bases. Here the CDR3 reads CASSSPQGYEQYF. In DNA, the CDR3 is TGTGCCAGCAGCTCGCCACAGGGGTACGAGCAGTACTTC.

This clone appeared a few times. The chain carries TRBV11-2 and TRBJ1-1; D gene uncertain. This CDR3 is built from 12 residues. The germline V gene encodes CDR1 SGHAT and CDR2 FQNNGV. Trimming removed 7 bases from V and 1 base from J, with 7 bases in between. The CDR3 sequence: CASNTGNTEAFF. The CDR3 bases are TGTGCCAGCAACACCGGGAACACTGAAGCTTTCTTT.

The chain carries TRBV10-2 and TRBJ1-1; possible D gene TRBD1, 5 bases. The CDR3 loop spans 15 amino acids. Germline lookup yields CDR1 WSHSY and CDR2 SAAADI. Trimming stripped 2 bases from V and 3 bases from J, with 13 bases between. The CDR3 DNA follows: TGCGCCAGCAGTGAGGGAAAGGGGAGGTACACTGAAGCTTTCTTT. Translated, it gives CASSEGKGRYTEAFF.

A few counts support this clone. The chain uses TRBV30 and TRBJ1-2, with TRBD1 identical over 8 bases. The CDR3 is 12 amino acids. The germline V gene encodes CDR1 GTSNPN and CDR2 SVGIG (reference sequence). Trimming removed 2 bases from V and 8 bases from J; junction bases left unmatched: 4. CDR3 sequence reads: CAWSQGAEGYTF. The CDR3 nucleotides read TGTGCCTGGAGTCAGGGGGCGGAGGGCTACACCTTC. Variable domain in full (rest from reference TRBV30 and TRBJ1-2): SQTIHQWPATLVQPVGSPLSLECTVEGTSNPNLYWYRQAAGRGLQLLFYSVGIGQISSEVPQNLSASRPQDRQFILSSKKLLLSDSGFYLCAWSQGAEGYTFGSGTRLTVV.

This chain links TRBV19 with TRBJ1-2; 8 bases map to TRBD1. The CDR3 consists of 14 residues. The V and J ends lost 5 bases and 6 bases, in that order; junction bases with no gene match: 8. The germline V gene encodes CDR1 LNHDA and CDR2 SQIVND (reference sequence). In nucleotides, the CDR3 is TGTGCCAGTAGTCTCCGGACAGGGACAGATGGCTACACCTTC. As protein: CASSLRTGTDGYTF.

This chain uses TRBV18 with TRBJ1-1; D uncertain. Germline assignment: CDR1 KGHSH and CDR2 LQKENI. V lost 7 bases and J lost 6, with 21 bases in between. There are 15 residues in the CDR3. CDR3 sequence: CASYHSLIRSAEAFF. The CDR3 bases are TGTGCCAGCTACCACTCCCTCATTCGGAGCGCTGAAGCTTTCTTT. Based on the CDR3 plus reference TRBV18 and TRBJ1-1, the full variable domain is NAGVMQNPRHLVRRRGQEARLRCSPMKGHSHVYWYRQLPEEGLKFMVYLQKENIIDESGMPKERFSAEFPKEGPSILRIQQVVRGDSAAYFCASYHSLIRSAEAFFGQGTRLTVV.

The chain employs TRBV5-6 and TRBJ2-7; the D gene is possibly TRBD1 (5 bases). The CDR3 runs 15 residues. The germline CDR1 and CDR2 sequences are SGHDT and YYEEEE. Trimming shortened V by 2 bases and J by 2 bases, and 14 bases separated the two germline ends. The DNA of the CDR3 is TGTGCCAGCAGCTTTGGATCCCCAGGGACCTACGAGCAGTACTTC. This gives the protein CASSFGSPGTYEQYF.

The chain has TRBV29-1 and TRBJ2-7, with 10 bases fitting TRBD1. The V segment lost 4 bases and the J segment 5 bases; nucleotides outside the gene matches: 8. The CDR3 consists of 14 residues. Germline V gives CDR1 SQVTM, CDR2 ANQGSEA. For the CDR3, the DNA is TGCAGCGTTGTGCCGGGACAGGGGCGCGACGAGCAGTACTTC. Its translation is CSVVPGQGRDEQYF.

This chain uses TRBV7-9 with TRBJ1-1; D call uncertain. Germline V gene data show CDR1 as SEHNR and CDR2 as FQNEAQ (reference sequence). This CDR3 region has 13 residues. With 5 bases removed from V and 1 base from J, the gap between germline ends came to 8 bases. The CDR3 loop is CASSPWGNTEAFF. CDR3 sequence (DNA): TGTGCCAGCAGCCCTTGGGGGAACACTGAAGCTTTCTTT. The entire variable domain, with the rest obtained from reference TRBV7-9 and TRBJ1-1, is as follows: DTGVSQNPRHKITKRGQNVTFRCDPISEHNRLYWYRQTLGQGPEFLTYFQNEAQLEKSRLLSDRFSAERPKGSFSTLEIQRTEQGDSAMYLCASSPWGNTEAFFGQGTRLTVV.

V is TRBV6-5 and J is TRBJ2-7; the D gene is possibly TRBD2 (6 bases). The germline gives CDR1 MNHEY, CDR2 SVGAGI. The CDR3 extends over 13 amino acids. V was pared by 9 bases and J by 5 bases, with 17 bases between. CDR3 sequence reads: CASKGGPRNEQYF. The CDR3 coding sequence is TGTGCCAGTAAAGGAGGGCCTAGGAACGAGCAGTACTTC.

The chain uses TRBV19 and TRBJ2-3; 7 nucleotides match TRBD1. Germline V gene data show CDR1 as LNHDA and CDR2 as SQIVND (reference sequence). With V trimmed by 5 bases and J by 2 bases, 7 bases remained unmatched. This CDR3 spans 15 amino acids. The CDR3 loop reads CASSLVGTATDTQYF. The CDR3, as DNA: TGTGCCAGTAGTCTAGTCGGGACAGCCACAGATACGCAGTATTTT.

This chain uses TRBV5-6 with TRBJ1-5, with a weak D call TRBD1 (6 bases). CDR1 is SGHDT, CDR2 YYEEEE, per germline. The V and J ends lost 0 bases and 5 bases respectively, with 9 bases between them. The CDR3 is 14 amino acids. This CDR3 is CASSLAGADQPQHF. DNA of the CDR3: TGTGCCAGCAGCTTGGCGGGGGCGGATCAGCCCCAGCATTTT. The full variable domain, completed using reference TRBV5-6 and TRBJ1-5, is DAGVTQSPTHLIKTRGQQVTLRCSPKSGHDTVSWYQQALGQGPQFIFQYYEEEERQRGNFPDRFSGHQFPNYSSELNVNALLLGDSALYLCASSLAGADQPQHFGDGTRLSIL.

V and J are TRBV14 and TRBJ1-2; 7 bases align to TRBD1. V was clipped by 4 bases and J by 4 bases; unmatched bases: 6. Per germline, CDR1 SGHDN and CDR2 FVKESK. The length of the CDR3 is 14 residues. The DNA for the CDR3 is TGTGCCAGCAGCCCCGGGACAGCGATCTATGGCTACACCTTC. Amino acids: CASSPGTAIYGYTF.

The CDR3 is CASSRGGDEQYF. CDR3 coding DNA: TGTGCCAGCAGTCGAGGCGGGGACGAGCAGTACTTC. The chain joins TRBV5-5 to TRBJ2-7, with D tentatively TRBD2 (6 bases). Trimming removed 5 bases from V and 5 bases from J, with 11 bases in between. From germline, CDR1 is SGHKS and CDR2 YYEKEE (reference sequence). This CDR3 region has 12 residues.